Following are 3 T cell receptor beta chains from one sample sequenced in a study of Ad26.COV2.S vaccination and SARS-CoV-2 variants. Profiling relied on immunoSEQ multiplex PCR, and the TCRdb table lists in-frame clones only, not all of them. The sample lists roughly 390,000 clones, approximately 86% seen once, with approximately 3.7% in the top ten. The treatment is: around 19 received Ad26.COV2.S at low or high dose, single or two shots; roughly five received placebo; per-sample allocation not given. Repertoires come from day 63 after the first vaccine or placebo injection. Source: peripheral blood, taken in a trial of Ad26.COV2.S vaccine versus placebo. Receptors were obtained from a person between 18 and 65 years old who received the Ad26.COV2.S COVID-19 vaccine or a placebo.

This chain links TRBV7-8 with TRBJ2-1; a weak D match, TRBD2 (5 bases). The CDR3 extends over 15 amino acids. CDR1 is SGHVS, CDR2 FQNEAQ, per germline. V lost 6 bases, J lost 0 bases, and 12 bases lay in between. The CDR3 loop reads CASSSGYSSYNEQFF. The CDR3 nucleotides read TGTGCCAGCAGTTCGGGATACAGCTCCTACAATGAGCAGTTCTTC.

The rearrangement joins TRBV4-3 to TRBJ2-7; 10 bases are shared with TRBD2. The CDR3 consists of 15 residues. From germline, CDR1 is LGHNA and CDR2 YSLEER. V lost 1 base, J lost 3 bases, and 3 bases stayed unmatched. In DNA form, the CDR3 reads TGCGCCAGCAGCCAAGGGACTAGCGGTCTCTACGAGCAGTACTTC. It is translated as CASSQGTSGLYEQYF.

CDR3 amino acids: CASAGTFFEQYF. CDR3 coding DNA: TGTGCCAGTGCGGGGACGTTTTTCGAGCAGTACTTC. The chain is built from TRBV19 and TRBJ2-7, with TRBD2 as a possible D gene (6 bases). CDR1 is LNHDA and CDR2 is SQIVND in the germline V gene (reference sequence). This CDR3 spans 12 amino acids. V lost 8 bases and J 6 bases, leaving 14 bases between the germline ends. Drawing the rest from reference TRBV19 and TRBJ2-7, the complete variable domain is DGGITQSPKYLFRKEGQNVTLSCEQNLNHDAMYWYRQDPGQGLRLIYYSQIVNDFQKGDIAEGYSVSREKKESFPLTVTSAQKNPTAFYLCASAGTFFEQYFGPGTRLTVT.